The text below deals with one T cell receptor beta chain. This sample stems from a study of patients and donors after allogeneic stem cell transplantation. V was pared by 2 bases and J by 1 base, with 13 bases between. The germline V gene encodes CDR1 SGHRS and CDR2 YFSETQ. The CDR3 covers 17 residues. One entry per CDR3 protein results from TCRdb running MiXCR on the RT-PCR reads. The sample records roughly 880,000 distinct CDR3 sequences, 15% to 20% being singletons. What was sequenced was blood, either unsorted or a sorted T cell fraction (not recorded which). The TCR sequence derives from a human donor who was either an allogeneic HSCT recipient or a stem cell or donor lymphocyte infusion donor (not recorded which). It is not recorded whose cells these are; they may come from a transplant donor. The chain has TRBV5-1 and TRBJ2-6; D not resolved. CDR3 sequence reads: CASSFGSYPSGANVLTF. The DNA of the CDR3 is TGCGCCAGCAGCTTTGGCAGCTACCCGTCTGGGGCCAACGTCCTGACTTTC.